Following are 13 T cell receptor beta chains from one sample sequenced in a study of blood T cell repertoires in COVID-19. Measured with immunoSEQ multiplex PCR; TCRdb has only the in-frame clones, and not every one. Of some 350,000 clones listed, over 80% were seen once; the top ten hold roughly 6.3%. Input material: peripheral blood. Source of these receptors: a woman aged 45 to 65 with COVID-19, enrolled during active disease.

V is TRBV2 and J is TRBJ2-5; 15 nucleotides align to TRBD2. CDR1 is SNHLY, CDR2 FYNNEI, per germline. J was trimmed by 4 bases and V by 8 bases; bases with no gene match: 5. The CDR3 loop spans 15 amino acids. The CDR3 spells CASRGTSGRRETQYF. For the CDR3, the DNA is TGTGCCAGCCGAGGGACTAGCGGGAGGCGAGAGACCCAGTACTTC.

The genes are TRBV24-1 and TRBJ2-3; D might be TRBD2 (5 bases). Trimming removed 8 bases at V and 2 bases at J, with 13 bases between. The length of the CDR3 is 14 residues. The V gene's germline CDR1 is KGHDR and CDR2 SFDVKD. CDR3: CATTEAGPTDTQYF. The CDR3 nucleotides read TGTGCCACCACAGAGGCGGGCCCCACAGATACGCAGTATTTT.

The table lists this clone with a few counts. The chain couples TRBV6-5 to TRBJ2-7, with 8 bases aligning to TRBD1. Trimming removed 0 bases from V and 5 bases from J; junction bases left unmatched: 9. Germline V lookup: CDR1 MNHEY, CDR2 SVGAGI. This CDR3 has 16 amino acids. The CDR3, as DNA: TGTGCCAGCAGTTACTCATGGCAGGGGGCGCGGAACGAGCAGTACTTC. Amino acid sequence: CASSYSWQGARNEQYF.

J is TRBJ2-7 and V is TRBV12-5, with TRBD1 matching over 8 bases. Trimming removed 5 bases from V and 0 bases from J; junction bases left unmatched: 3. The length of the CDR3 is 14 residues. Germline assignment: CDR1 LGHNT and CDR2 FRNRAP. In nucleotides, the CDR3 is TGTGCTAGTGGTAACAGGGGGTCCTCCTACGAGCAGTACTTC. Protein sequence: CASGNRGSSYEQYF.

The chain combines TRBV5-6 with TRBJ2-2; 8 nucleotides match TRBD1. CDR3 size: 15 residues. V was clipped by 5 bases and J by 4 bases; unmatched bases: 7. Germline CDR1 SGHDT, CDR2 YYEEEE. The CDR3 nucleotides are TGTGCCAGCAGTAGAGCAGGGGGCCCCACCGGGGAGCTGTTTTTT. Translation gives CASSRAGGPTGELFF. Combining the CDR3 with reference TRBV5-6 and TRBJ2-2 gives the whole variable domain DAGVTQSPTHLIKTRGQQVTLRCSPKSGHDTVSWYQQALGQGPQFIFQYYEEEERQRGNFPDRFSGHQFPNYSSELNVNALLLGDSALYLCASSRAGGPTGELFFGEGSRLTVL.

The J gene is TRBJ1-3, the V gene TRBV5-1, with D hard to call. This CDR3 spans 16 amino acids. CDR1 and CDR2 from the germline V gene are SGHRS and YFSETQ. V dropped 0 bases and J dropped 2 bases, with 12 bases sitting between them. For the CDR3, the DNA is TGCGCCAGCAGCTTGGATCAACGTCCGGCTGGAAACACCATATATTTT. This sequence encodes CASSLDQRPAGNTIYF.

V and J are TRBV6-5 and TRBJ1-2; 7 positions agree with TRBD1. Germline V gene sequence: CDR1 MNHEY, CDR2 SVGAGI. Trimming took 6 bases from V and 4 from J; bases not matched to a gene: 11. There are 15 residues in the CDR3. CDR3 coding DNA: TGTGCCAGCAGCCAAAACCAACAGGGGATCTATGGCTACACCTTC. This codes for CASSQNQQGIYGYTF.

The chain has TRBV11-2 and TRBJ2-1, with TRBD2 matching over 10 bases. The J segment lost 6 bases and the V segment lost 9 bases, leaving 14 bases of the junction unmatched. CDR3 length: 16 amino acids. Germline CDR1 SGHAT, CDR2 FQNNGV. CDR3 DNA: TGTGCCAGTCGCCCTCCATCTAGCGGGAGCGGCAATGAGCAGTTCTTC. Translating gives CASRPPSSGSGNEQFF. The whole variable domain, remainder taken from reference TRBV11-2 and TRBJ2-1, is EAGVAQSPRYKIIEKRQSVAFWCNPISGHATLYWYQQILGQGPKLLIQFQNNGVVDDSQLPKDRFSAERLKGVDSTLKIQPAKLEDSAVYLCASRPPSSGSGNEQFFGPGTRLTVL.

This chain uses TRBV24-1 with TRBJ2-2; TRBD1 is a possible D gene (6 bases). The CDR3 consists of 18 residues. Deletions cut 1 base from V and 5 bases from J, with 19 bases between. CDR1 KGHDR and CDR2 SFDVKD come from the germline V gene. CDR3 nucleotides: TGTGCCACCAGTGATTTTAACAGGGCGATTCAAAGGACCGGGGAGCTGTTTTTT. Its translation is CATSDFNRAIQRTGELFF.

The genes are TRBV3-1 (or the pseudogene TRBV3-2) and TRBJ2-1; TRBD2 aligns across 12 bases. CDR1 and CDR2 (germline): LGHDT, YNNKEL (reference sequence). V dropped 2 bases and J dropped 9; count of bases not matched to a gene: 8. CDR3 length: 16 amino acids. This chain's CDR3 is CASSQTGLAGTGEQFF. In DNA form, the CDR3 reads TGTGCCAGCAGCCAAACTGGACTAGCGGGAACAGGTGAGCAGTTCTTC.

Here the CDR3 reads CASTRDRGEQFF. In nucleotides, the CDR3 is TGTGCCAGTACCAGGGACAGGGGAGAGCAGTTCTTC. V gene TRBV19 combines with J gene TRBJ2-1; TRBD1 aligns across 10 bases. J gave up 10 bases and V 7 bases, and 4 bases lay outside the gene matches. This CDR3 has 12 residues. The germline gives CDR1 LNHDA, CDR2 SQIVND (reference sequence).

CDR3 nucleotide sequence: TGTGCCAGCAGCTTAGGCCGGGGAAACACTGAAGCTTTCTTT. This translates into CASSLGRGNTEAFF. This rearrangement joins TRBV7-3 to TRBJ1-1, with no clear D. Germline V lookup: CDR1 SGHTA, CDR2 FQGTGA. This CDR3 is built from 14 residues. V lost 2 bases and J lost 2, with 9 bases in between.

The V gene is TRBV6-1, the J gene TRBJ2-3, with 9 bases that match TRBD2. The CDR3 loop spans 17 amino acids. CDR1 is MNHNS and CDR2 is SASEGT in the germline V gene. V shed 4 bases, J shed 2 bases, and the junction held 10 bases outside the gene matches. Here the CDR3 reads CASSAVAGVGVTDTQYF. The CDR3 bases are TGTGCCAGCAGTGCGGTAGCGGGAGTTGGTGTCACAGATACGCAGTATTTT.